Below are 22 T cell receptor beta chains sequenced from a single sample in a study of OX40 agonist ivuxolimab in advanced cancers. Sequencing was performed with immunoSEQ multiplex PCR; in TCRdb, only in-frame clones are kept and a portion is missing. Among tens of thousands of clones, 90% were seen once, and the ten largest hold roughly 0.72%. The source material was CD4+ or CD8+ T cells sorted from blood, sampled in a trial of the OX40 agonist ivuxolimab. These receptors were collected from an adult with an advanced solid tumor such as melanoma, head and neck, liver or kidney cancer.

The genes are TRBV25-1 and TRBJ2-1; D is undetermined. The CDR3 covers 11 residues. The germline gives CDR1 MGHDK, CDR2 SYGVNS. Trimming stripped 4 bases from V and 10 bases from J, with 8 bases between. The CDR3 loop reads CASSARKEQFF. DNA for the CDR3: TGTGCCAGCAGTGCTAGAAAAGAGCAGTTCTTC.

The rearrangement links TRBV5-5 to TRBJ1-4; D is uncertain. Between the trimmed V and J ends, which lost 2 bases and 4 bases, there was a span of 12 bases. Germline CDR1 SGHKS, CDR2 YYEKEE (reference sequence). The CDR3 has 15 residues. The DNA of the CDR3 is TGTGCCAGCAGCTTACTTCCGGGAAGTAATGAAAAACTGTTTTTT. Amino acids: CASSLLPGSNEKLFF.

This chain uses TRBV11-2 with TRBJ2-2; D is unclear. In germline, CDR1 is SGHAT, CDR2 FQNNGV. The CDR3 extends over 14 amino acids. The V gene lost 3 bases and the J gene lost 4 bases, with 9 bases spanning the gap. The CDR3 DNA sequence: TGTGCCAGCAGCTTTGGGCCACGCACCGGGGAGCTGTTTTTT. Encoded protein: CASSFGPRTGELFF.

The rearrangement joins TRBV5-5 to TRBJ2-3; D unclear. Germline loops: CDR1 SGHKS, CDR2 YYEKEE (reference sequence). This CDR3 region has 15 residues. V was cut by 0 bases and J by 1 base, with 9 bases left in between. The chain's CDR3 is CASSLGRGGTDTQYF. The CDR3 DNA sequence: TGTGCCAGCAGCTTGGGTAGAGGCGGCACAGATACGCAGTATTTT.

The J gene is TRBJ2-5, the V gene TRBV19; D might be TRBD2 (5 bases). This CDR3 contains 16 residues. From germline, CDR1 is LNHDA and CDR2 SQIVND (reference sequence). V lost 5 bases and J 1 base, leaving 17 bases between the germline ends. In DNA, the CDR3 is TGTGCCAGTAGTCCCTTCGGGATGAACAGCCAAGAGACCCAGTACTTC. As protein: CASSPFGMNSQETQYF.

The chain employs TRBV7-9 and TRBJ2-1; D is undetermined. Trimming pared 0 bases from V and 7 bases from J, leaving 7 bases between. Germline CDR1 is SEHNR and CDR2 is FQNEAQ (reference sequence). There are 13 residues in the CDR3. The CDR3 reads CASSLAPGNEQFF. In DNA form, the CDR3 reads TGTGCCAGCAGCTTAGCCCCAGGAAATGAGCAGTTCTTC.

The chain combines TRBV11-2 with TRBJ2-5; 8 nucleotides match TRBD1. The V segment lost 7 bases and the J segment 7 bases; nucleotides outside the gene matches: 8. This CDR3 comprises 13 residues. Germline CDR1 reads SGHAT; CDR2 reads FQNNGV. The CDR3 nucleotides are TGTGCCAGCACCCCGGACAGGGTGGCGACCCAGTACTTC. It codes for CASTPDRVATQYF.

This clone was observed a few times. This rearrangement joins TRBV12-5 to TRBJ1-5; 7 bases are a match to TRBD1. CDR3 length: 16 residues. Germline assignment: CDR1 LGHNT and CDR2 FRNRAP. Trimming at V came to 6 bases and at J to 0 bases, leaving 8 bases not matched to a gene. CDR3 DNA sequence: TGTGCTAGTGGAAAATCGGGACAGCTTAGCAATCAGCCCCAGCATTTT. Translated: CASGKSGQLSNQPQHF.

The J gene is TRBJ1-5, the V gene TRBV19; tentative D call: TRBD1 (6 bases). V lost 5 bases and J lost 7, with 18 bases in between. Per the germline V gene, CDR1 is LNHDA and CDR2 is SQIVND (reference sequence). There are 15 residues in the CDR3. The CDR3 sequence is CASSYSTGLVQPQHF. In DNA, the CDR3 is TGTGCCAGTAGTTACTCGACAGGATTAGTACAGCCCCAGCATTTT.

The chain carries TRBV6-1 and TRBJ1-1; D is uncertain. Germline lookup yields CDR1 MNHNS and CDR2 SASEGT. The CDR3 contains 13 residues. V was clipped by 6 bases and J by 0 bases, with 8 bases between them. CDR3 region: CASSNKVNTEAFF. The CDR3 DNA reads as TGTGCCAGCAGCAACAAAGTGAACACTGAAGCTTTCTTT.

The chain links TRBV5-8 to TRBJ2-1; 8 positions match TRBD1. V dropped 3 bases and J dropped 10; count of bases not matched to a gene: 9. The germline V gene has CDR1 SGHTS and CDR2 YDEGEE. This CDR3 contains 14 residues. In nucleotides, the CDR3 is TGTGCCAGCAGCTACGGGACAGGAGGAAACGAGCAGTTCTTC. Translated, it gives CASSYGTGGNEQFF.

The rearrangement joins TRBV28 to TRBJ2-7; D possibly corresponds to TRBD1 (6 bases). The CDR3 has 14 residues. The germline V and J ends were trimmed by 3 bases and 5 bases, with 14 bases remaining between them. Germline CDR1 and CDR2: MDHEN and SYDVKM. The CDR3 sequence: CASSFYRVRHEQYF. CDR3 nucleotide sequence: TGTGCCAGCAGTTTCTACAGGGTCCGGCACGAGCAGTACTTC. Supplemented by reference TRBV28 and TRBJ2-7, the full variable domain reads DVKVTQSSRYLVKRTGEKVFLECVQDMDHENMFWYRQDPGLGLRLIYFSYDVKMKEKGDIPEGYSVSREKKERFSLILESASTNQTSMYLCASSFYRVRHEQYFGPGTRLTVT.

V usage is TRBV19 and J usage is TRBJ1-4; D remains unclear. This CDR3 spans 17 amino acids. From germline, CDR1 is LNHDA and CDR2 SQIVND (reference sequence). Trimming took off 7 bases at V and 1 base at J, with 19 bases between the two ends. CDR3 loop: CASTRLRTSGTNEKLFF. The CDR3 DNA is TGTGCCAGTACACGGCTGAGGACCAGCGGAACTAATGAAAAACTGTTTTTT.

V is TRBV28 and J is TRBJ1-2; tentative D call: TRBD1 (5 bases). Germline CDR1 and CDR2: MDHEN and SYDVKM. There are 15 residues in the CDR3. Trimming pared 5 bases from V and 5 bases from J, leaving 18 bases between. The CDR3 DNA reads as TGTGCCAGCAGTCCCCGAGGAGGGGTTCGGTATGGCTACACCTTC. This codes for CASSPRGGVRYGYTF.

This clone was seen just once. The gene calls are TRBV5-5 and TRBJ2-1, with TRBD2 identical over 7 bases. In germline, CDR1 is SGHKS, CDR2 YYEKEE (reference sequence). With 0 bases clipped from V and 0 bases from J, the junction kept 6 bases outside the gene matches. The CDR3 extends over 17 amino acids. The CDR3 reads CASSLGASGLSYNEQFF. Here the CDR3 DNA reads TGTGCCAGCAGCTTGGGGGCTAGCGGCCTCTCCTACAATGAGCAGTTCTTC.

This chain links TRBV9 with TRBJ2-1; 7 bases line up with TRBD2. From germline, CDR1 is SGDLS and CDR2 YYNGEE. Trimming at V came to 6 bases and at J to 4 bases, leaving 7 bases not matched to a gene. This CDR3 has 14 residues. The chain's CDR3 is CASNLAGEYNEQFF. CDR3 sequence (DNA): TGTGCCAGCAACCTCGCGGGGGAGTACAATGAGCAGTTCTTC.

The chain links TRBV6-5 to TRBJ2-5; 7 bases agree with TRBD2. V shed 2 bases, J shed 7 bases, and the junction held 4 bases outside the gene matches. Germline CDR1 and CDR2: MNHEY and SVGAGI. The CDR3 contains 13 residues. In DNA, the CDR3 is TGTGCCAGCAGTTACGGCCGGGAGGCGACCCAGTACTTC. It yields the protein CASSYGREATQYF.

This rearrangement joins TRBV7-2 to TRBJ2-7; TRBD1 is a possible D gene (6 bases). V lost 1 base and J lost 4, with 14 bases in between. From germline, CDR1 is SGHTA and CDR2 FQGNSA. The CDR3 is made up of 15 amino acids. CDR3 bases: TGTGCCAGCAGCTTAGTCTCGACAGGATATTACGAGCAGTACTTC. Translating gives CASSLVSTGYYEQYF.

This CDR3 reads CASSEYSGRVVNEQFF. The CDR3 nucleotides are TGCGCCAGCAGTGAGTATAGCGGGAGGGTCGTCAATGAGCAGTTCTTC. The J gene is TRBJ2-1, the V gene TRBV10-2; TRBD2 agrees at 11 bases. This CDR3 comprises 16 residues. V lost 1 base and J lost 6; bases outside the gene matches: 5. Germline V gene lookup returns CDR1 WSHSY and CDR2 SAAADI.

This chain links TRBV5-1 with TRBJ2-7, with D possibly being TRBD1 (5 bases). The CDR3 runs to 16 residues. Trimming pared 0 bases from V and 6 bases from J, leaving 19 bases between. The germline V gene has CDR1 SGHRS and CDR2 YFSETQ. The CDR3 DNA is TGCGCCAGCAGCTTGGCCCCAGGGATTTCCTTAGGCGAGCAGTACTTC. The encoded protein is CASSLAPGISLGEQYF.

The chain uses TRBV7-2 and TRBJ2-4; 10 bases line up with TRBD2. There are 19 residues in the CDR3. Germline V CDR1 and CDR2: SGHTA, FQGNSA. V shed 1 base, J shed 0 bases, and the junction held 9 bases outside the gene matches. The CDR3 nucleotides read TGTGCCAGCAGCTTAGATGGAGCGGGAGGGCCGGGAGCCAAAAACATTCAGTACTTC. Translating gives CASSLDGAGGPGAKNIQYF.

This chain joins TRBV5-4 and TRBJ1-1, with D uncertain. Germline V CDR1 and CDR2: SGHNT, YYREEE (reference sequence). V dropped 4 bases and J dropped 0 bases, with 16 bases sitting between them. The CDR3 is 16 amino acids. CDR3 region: CASSPSAAGMNTEAFF. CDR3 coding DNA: TGTGCCAGCAGCCCGTCTGCGGCGGGCATGAACACTGAAGCTTTCTTT.